The entry below describes one T cell receptor (beta chain). The target antigen is unknown. This sample was included in a study of response to subunit inactivated influenza vaccine. In TCRdb, the RT-PCR reads were re-called with MiXCR into one record per CDR3 protein. The sample has about 780,000 distinct CDR3 sequences, about a fifth seen once. Broader study findings: The authors suggested that few new T cells are recruited per seasonal influenza vaccination.

The CDR3 length is 19 residues. Germline loops: CDR1 ENHRY, CDR2 SYGVKD. The V end was cut by 6 bases, the J end by 1 base, with 22 bases between. This chain uses TRBV10-3 with TRBJ1-6; D uncertain. The material sequenced was PBMCs from blood, taken around 5 days after vaccination. The TCR was taken from a man aged 45-60 years who received an inactivated influenza vaccine. The chain's CDR3 is CAISSGTLNPKSYNSPLHF. The CDR3 nucleotides are TGTGCCATCAGCAGTGGTACCTTGAATCCGAAATCCTATAATTCACCCCTCCACTTT.